The entry below gives a single T cell receptor beta chain sequence along with its context. Its antigen is still unknown. Trimming left V 4 bases short and J 11 bases short, with 20 bases between. CDR3 size: 14 residues. CDR1 and CDR2 from the germline V gene are GTSNPN and SVGIG (reference sequence). This entry comes from a study of cytomegalovirus exposure and HLA in healthy donors. Broader study findings: Most observed TCR sequences were rare, whereas some public TCRs were detected in many donors.

Use of 60 Vbeta and 13 Jbeta primers characterized the PCR. Generated by immunoSEQ multiplex PCR, the TCRdb table keeps only in-frame clones and is missing some. The sample lists nearly 200,000 clones, roughly 83% occurring once. The chain links TRBV30 to TRBJ1-4; D not certain. The source is a male donor in good health and CMV-seropositive. Sequenced: PBMCs. The DNA for the CDR3 is TGTGCCTGGAATCCAACGGGGTTCGTAGAGAAACTGTTTTTT. Protein product: CAWNPTGFVEKLFF.